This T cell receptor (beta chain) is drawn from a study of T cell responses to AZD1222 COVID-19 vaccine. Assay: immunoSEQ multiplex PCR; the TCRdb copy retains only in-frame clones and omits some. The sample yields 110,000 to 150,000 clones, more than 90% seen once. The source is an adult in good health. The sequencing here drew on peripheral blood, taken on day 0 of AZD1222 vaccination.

The CDR3 spells CASRRGVRGYEQFF. CDR3 DNA: TGTGCCAGCAGGAGGGGGGTACGAGGGTACGAGCAGTTCTTC. The rearrangement joins TRBV6-5 to TRBJ2-1; D tentatively fits TRBD1 or TRBD2 (6 bases each). CDR1 and CDR2 (germline): MNHEY, SVGAGI. The ends were cut back, 6 bases at V and 10 bases at J, with 19 bases in the middle. The CDR3 totals 14 residues.